This TCR beta chain comes out of a study of early stage breast cancer tumors. The wider study: ER+/PR+/HER2- status applied to about 75% of the 16 invasive breast tumors. Study-wide findings and caveats: Tumors had approximately 2.4-fold higher T cell density than normal breast.

In regard to this clone: Its target is unknown.

The CDR3 is made up of 14 amino acids. CDR1 and CDR2 (germline): LNHDA, SQIVND (reference sequence). V was cut by 1 base and J by 5 bases, with 11 bases left in between. Libraries were prepared by immunoSEQ multiplex PCR; TCRdb keeps only in-frame clonotypes and omits some of them. The sample contains tens of thousands of clones, about three quarters of which appear only once. The chain combines TRBV19 with TRBJ2-5, with D tentatively TRBD1 or TRBD2 (7 bases each). The receptor was isolated from a person between 35 and 49 years old with breast cancer. Sequencing input: blood. The CDR3 spells CASSIGQGGETQYF. The CDR3 bases are TGTGCCAGTAGTATAGGACAGGGAGGGGAGACCCAGTACTTC.